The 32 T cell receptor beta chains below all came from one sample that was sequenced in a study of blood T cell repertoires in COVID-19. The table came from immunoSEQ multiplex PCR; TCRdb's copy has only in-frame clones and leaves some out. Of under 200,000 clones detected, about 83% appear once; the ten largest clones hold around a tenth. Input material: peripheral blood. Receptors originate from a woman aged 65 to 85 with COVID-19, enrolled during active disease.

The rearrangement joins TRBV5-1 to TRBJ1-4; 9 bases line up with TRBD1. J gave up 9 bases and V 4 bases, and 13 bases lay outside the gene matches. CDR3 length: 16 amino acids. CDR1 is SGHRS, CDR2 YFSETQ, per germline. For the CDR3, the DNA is TGCGCCAGCAGCAGGGGACGGACAGGGGACCATAAAAAACTGTTTTTT. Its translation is CASSRGRTGDHKKLFF.

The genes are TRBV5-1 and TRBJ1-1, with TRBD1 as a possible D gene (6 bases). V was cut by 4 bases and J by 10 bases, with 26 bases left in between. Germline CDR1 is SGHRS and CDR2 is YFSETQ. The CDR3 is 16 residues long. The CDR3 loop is CASSPGPPGALTGAFF. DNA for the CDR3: TGCGCCAGCAGCCCCGGACCGCCAGGGGCCCTGACGGGAGCTTTCTTT.

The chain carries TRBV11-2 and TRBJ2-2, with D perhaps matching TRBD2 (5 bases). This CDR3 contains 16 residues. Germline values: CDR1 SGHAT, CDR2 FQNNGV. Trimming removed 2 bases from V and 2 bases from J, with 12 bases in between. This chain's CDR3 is CASSLPGLANTGELFF. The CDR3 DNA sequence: TGTGCCAGCAGCTTACCTGGACTGGCCAACACCGGGGAGCTGTTTTTT.

The CDR3 region is CASSAFNSPLHF. In nucleotides, the CDR3 is TGTGCCAGCAGTGCCTTTAATTCACCCCTCCACTTT. The chain uses TRBV2 and TRBJ1-6, with unresolved D. The germline V gene encodes CDR1 SNHLY and CDR2 FYNNEI. The CDR3 spans 12 residues. The ends were cut back, 4 bases at V and 6 bases at J, with 4 bases in the middle.

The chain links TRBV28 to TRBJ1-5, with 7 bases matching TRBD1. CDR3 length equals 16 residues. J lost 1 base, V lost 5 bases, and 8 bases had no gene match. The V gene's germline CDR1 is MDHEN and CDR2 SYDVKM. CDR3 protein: CASSPPGQKSNQPQHF. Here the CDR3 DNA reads TGTGCCAGCAGTCCACCGGGACAGAAAAGCAATCAGCCCCAGCATTTT.

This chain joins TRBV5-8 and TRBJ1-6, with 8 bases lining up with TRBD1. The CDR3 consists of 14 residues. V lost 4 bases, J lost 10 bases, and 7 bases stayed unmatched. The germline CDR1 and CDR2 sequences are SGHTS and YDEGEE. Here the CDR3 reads CASSQPDRDSPLHF. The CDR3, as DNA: TGTGCCAGCAGCCAGCCGGACAGGGACTCACCCCTCCACTTT.

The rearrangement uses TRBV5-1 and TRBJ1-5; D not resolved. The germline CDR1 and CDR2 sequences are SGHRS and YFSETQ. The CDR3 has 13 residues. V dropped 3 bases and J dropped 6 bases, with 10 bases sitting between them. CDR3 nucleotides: TGCGCCAGCAGCTCCCGCCCGGGTCAGCCCCAGCATTTT. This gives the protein CASSSRPGQPQHF.

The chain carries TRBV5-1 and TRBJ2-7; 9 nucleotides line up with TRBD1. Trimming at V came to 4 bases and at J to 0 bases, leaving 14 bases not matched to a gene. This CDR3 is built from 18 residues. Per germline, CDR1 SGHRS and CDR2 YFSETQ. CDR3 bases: TGCGCCAGCAGCCTGGGGGACAGGGTCCCCTGGAGCTCCTACGAGCAGTACTTC. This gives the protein CASSLGDRVPWSSYEQYF. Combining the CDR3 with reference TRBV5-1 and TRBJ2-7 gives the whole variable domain KAGVTQTPRYLIKTRGQQVTLSCSPISGHRSVSWYQQTPGQGLQFLFEYFSETQRNKGNFPGRFSGRQFSNSRSEMNVSTLELGDSALYLCASSLGDRVPWSSYEQYFGPGTRLTVT.

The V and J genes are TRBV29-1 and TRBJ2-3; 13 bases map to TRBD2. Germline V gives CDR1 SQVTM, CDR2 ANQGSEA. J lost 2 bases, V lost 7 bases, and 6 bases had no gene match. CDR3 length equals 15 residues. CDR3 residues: CSGILAGGDTDTQYF. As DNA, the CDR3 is TGCAGCGGAATACTAGCGGGGGGGGACACAGATACGCAGTATTTT.

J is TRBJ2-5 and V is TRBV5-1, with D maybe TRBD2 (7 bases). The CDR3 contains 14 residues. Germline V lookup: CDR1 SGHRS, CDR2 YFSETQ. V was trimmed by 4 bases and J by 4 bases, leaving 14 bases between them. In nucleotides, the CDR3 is TGCGCCAGCAGCCGCGGGGGCCAGGGAGAGACCCAGTACTTC. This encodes CASSRGGQGETQYF.

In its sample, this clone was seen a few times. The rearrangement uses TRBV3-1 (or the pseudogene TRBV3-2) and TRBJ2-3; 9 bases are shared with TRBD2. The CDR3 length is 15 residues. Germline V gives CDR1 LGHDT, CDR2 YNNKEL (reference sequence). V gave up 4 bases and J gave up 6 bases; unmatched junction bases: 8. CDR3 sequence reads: CASSLPAGGDDTQYF. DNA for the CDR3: TGTGCCAGCAGCCTTCCAGCGGGGGGCGACGATACGCAGTATTTT.

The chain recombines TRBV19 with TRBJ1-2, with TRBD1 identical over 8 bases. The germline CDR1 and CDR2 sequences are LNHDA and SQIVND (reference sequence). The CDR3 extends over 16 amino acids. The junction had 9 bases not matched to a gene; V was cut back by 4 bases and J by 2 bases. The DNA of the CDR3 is TGTGCCAGTAGTACCTACGGGACAGGACGAAACTATGGCTACACCTTC. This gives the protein CASSTYGTGRNYGYTF.

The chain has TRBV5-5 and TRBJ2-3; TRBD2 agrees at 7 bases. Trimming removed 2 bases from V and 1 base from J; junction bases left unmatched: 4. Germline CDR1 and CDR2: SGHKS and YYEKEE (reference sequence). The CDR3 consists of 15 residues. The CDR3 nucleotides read TGTGCCAGCAGCTTTGGTCGGGGGGGCACAGATACGCAGTATTTT. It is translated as CASSFGRGGTDTQYF.

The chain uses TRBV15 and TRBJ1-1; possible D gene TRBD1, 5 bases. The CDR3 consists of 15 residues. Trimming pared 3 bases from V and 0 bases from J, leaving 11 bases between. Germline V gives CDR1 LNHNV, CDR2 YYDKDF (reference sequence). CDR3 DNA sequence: TGTGCCACCAGCAGTGGGGGGGTCTTGAACACTGAAGCTTTCTTT. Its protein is CATSSGGVLNTEAFF.

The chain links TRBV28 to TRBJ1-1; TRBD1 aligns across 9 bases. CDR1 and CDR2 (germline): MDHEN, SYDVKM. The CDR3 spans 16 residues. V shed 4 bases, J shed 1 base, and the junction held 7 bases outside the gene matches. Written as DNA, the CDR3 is TGTGCCAGCAGTTCCACACAGGGGGCTGGGAACACTGAAGCTTTCTTT. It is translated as CASSSTQGAGNTEAFF.

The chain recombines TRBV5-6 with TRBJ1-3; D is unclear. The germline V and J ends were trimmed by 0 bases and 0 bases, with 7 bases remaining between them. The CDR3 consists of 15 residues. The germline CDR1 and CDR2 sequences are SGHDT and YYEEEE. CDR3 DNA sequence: TGTGCCAGCAGCTTGGCCCCGAGCTCTGGAAACACCATATATTTT. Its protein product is CASSLAPSSGNTIYF. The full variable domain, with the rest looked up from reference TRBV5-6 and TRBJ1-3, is DAGVTQSPTHLIKTRGQQVTLRCSPKSGHDTVSWYQQALGQGPQFIFQYYEEEERQRGNFPDRFSGHQFPNYSSELNVNALLLGDSALYLCASSLAPSSGNTIYFGEGSWLTVV.

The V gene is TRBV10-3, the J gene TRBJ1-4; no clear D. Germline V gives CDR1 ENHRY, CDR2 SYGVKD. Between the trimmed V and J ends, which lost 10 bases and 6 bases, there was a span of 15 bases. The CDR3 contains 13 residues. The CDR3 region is CATQQGGDEKLFF. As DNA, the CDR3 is TGTGCCACCCAGCAAGGCGGGGATGAAAAACTGTTTTTT.

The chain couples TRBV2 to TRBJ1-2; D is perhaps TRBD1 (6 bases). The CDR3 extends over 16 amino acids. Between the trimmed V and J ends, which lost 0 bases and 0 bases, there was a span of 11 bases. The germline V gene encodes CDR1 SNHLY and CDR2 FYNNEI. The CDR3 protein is CASSEARQVPNYGYTF. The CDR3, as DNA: TGTGCCAGCAGTGAAGCGCGACAGGTCCCTAACTATGGCTACACCTTC. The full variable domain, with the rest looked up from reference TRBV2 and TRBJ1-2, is EPEVTQTPSHQVTQMGQEVILRCVPISNHLYFYWYRQILGQKVEFLVSFYNNEISEKSEIFDDQFSVERPDGSNFTLKIRSTKLEDSAMYFCASSEARQVPNYGYTFGSGTRLTVV.

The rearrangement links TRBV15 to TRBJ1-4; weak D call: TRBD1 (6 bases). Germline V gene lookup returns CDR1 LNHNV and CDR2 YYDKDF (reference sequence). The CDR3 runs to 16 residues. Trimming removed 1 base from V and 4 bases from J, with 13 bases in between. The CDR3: CATSRVGGGLNEKLFF. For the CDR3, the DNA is TGTGCCACCAGCAGAGTTGGGGGGGGCCTTAATGAAAAACTGTTTTTT.

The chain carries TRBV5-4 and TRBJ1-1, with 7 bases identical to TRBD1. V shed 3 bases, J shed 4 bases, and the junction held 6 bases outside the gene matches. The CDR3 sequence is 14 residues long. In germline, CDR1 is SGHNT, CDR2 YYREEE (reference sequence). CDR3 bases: TGTGCCAGCAGCTCCCCACAGGGGTTCACTGAAGCTTTCTTT. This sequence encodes CASSSPQGFTEAFF.

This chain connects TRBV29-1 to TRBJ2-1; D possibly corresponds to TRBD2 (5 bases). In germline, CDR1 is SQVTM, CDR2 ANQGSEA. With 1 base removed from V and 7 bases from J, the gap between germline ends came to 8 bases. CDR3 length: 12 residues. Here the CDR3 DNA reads TGCAGCGTTGAAGGAGGGTTTAATGAGCAGTTCTTC. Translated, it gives CSVEGGFNEQFF.

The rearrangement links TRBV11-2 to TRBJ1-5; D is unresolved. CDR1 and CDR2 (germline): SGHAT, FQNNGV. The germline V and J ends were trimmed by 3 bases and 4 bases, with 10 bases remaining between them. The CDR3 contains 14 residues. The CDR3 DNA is TGTGCCAGCAGCTTCGTCAGACATAATCAGCCCCAGCATTTT. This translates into CASSFVRHNQPQHF.

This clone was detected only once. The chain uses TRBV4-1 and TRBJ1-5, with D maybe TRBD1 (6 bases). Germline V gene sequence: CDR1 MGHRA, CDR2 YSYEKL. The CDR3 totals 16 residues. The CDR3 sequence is CASTDRYLYSNQPQHF. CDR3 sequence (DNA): TGCGCAAGTACGGACAGATACTTGTATAGCAATCAGCCCCAGCATTTT.

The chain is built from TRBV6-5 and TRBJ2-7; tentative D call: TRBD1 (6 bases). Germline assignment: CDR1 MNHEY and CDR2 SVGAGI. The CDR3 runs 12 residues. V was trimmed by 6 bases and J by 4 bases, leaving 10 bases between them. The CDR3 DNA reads TGTGCCAGCAGGATACAGGGATACGAGCAGTACTTC. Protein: CASRIQGYEQYF.

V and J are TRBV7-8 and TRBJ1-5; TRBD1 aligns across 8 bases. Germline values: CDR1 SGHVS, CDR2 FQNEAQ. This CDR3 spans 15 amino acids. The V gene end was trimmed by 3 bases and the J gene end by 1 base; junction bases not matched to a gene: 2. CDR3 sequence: CASSLGDRSNQPQHF. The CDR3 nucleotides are TGTGCCAGCAGCTTGGGGGACAGGAGCAATCAGCCCCAGCATTTT.

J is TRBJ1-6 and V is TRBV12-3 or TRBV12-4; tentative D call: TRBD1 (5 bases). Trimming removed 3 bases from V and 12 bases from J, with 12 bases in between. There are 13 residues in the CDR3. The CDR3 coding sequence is TGTGCCAGCAGTTTTACAGGTCTCCAACCCCTCCACTTT. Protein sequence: CASSFTGLQPLHF.

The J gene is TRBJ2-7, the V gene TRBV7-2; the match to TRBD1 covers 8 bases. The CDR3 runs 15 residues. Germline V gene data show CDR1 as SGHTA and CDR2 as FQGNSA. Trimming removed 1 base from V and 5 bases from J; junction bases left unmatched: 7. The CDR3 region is CASSLGTGWGNEQYF. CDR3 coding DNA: TGTGCCAGCAGCTTAGGGACAGGGTGGGGTAACGAGCAGTACTTC.

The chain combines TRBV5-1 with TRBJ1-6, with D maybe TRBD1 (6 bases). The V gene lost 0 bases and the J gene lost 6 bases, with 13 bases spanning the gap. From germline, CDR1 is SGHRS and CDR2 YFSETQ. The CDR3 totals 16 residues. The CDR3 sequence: CASSLEAGTLNSPLHF. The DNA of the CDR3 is TGCGCCAGCAGCTTGGAGGCCGGGACACTTAATTCACCCCTCCACTTT.

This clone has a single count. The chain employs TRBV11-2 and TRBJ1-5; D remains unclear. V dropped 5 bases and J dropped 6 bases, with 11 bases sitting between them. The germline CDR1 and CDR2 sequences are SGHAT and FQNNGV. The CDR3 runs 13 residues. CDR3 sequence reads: CASSVQRSQPQHF. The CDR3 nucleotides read TGTGCCAGCAGCGTCCAAAGGAGTCAGCCCCAGCATTTT.

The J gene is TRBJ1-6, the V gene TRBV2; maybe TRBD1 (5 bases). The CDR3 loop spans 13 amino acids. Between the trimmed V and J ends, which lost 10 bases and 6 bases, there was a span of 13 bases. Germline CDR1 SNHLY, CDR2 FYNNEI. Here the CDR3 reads CANSRQSNSPLHF. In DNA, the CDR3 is TGTGCCAACAGCCGACAGAGTAATTCACCCCTCCACTTT.

CDR3 residues: CASSSTGGTTTGELFF. CDR3 DNA: TGCGCCAGCAGCTCGACAGGGGGCACGACCACCGGGGAGCTGTTTTTT. The chain employs TRBV5-1 and TRBJ2-2; TRBD1 matches 10 bases. CDR3 length equals 16 residues. Unmatched junction bases numbered 6, after V lost 3 bases and J lost 4 bases. Germline V gives CDR1 SGHRS, CDR2 YFSETQ.

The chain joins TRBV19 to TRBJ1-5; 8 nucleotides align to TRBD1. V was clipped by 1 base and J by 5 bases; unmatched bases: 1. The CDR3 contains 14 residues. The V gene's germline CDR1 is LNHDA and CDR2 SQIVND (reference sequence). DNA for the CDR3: TGTGCCAGTAGTATAGGACAGGGGTATCAGCCCCAGCATTTT. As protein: CASSIGQGYQPQHF. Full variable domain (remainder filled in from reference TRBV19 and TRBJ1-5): DGGITQSPKYLFRKEGQNVTLSCEQNLNHDAMYWYRQDPGQGLRLIYYSQIVNDFQKGDIAEGYSVSREKKESFPLTVTSAQKNPTAFYLCASSIGQGYQPQHFGDGTRLSIL.